Listed below are T cell receptor beta chains from one sample, sequenced in a study of blood T cell repertoires in COVID-19. The data were produced by immunoSEQ multiplex PCR, yet TCRdb's version contains in-frame clones alone and is incomplete. The top ten clones hold around 3.5% of a sample with a few hundred thousand clones, roughly 85% of them seen once. Specimen: peripheral blood. These receptors all stem from a woman under 30 with acute or convalescent COVID-19. The CDR3 runs from the conserved cysteine through the conserved F or W. A D gene is named only where the DNA matches it firmly.

J,V,D,DNA,CDR3
TRBJ2-2,TRBV11-2,TRBD1,TGTGCCAGCGGCAAACTGGGACAGCAGAACACCGGGGAGCTGTTTTTT,CASGKLGQQNTGELFF
TRBJ1-5,TRBV30,NA,TGTGCCTGGAGTGTCCGAGAGTGGGGGGGCAATCAGCCCCAGCATTTT,CAWSVREWGGNQPQHF
TRBJ2-7,TRBV6-5,NA,TGTGCCAGCAGTCGCGAACTAGGACCCGAGCAGTACTTC,CASSRELGPEQYF
TRBJ2-1,TRBV11-3,TRBD1,TGTGCCAGCAGCTACGGGACAGGCTCCTACAATGAGCAGTTCTTC,CASSYGTGSYNEQFF
TRBJ2-3,TRBV25-1,TRBD2,TGTGCCAGCAGACCCGGACTAGCGGGAGTCTTAGATACGCAGTATTTT,CASRPGLAGVLDTQYF
TRBJ2-1,TRBV5-1,NA,TGCGCTACCAAGCTGGAGGCTAATGGTTACAATGAGCAGTTCTTC,CATKLEANGYNEQFF
TRBJ1-2,TRBV10-3,TRBD1,TGTGCCACATTATTCGGACAGGGGACCTATGGCTACACCTTC,CATLFGQGTYGYTF
TRBJ2-3,TRBV18,TRBD2,TGTGCCAGCTCAATGACTAGCGGGGGAGGCACAGATACGCAGTATTTT,CASSMTSGGGTDTQYF
TRBJ1-1,TRBV27,NA,TGTGCCAGCAGTTTTTCGGAGGAAGATGGGAAAACTGAAGCTTTCTTT,CASSFSEEDGKTEAFF
TRBJ1-5,TRBV30,TRBD1,TGTGCCTGGAGTCAAGGGGGCGATCAGCCCCAGCATTTT,CAWSQGGDQPQHF
TRBJ2-7,TRBV4-3,NA,TGCGCCAGCAGCCAAGATAGTACTAGCTCCCACTACGAGCAGTACTTC,CASSQDSTSSHYEQYF
TRBJ2-1,TRBV6-2/TRBV6-3,TRBD2,TGTGCCAGCAGTTACGCAAGCGGGAGGGCCGCGAATGAGCAGTTCTTC,CASSYASGRAANEQFF
TRBJ2-1,TRBV6-5,NA,TGTGCCAGCCGGGACTACAATGAGCAGTTCTTC,CASRDYNEQFF
TRBJ2-5,TRBV24-1,NA,TGTGCCACCAGTGGCCAGGGGTCCTCCGGGACCCAGTACTTC,CATSGQGSSGTQYF
TRBJ2-3,TRBV29-1,TRBD2,TGCAGCGCCCAGCGGCGGGAGGGCCGGGATACGCAGTATTTT,CSAQRREGRDTQYF
TRBJ2-1,TRBV9,NA,TGTGCCAGCAGCGTTGGAAGCGGAAGCTCCTACAATGAGCAGTTCTTC,CASSVGSGSSYNEQFF
TRBJ2-5,TRBV9,NA,TGTGCCAGCAGCTCCAGGACAGAAGAGACCCAGTACTTC,CASSSRTEETQYF